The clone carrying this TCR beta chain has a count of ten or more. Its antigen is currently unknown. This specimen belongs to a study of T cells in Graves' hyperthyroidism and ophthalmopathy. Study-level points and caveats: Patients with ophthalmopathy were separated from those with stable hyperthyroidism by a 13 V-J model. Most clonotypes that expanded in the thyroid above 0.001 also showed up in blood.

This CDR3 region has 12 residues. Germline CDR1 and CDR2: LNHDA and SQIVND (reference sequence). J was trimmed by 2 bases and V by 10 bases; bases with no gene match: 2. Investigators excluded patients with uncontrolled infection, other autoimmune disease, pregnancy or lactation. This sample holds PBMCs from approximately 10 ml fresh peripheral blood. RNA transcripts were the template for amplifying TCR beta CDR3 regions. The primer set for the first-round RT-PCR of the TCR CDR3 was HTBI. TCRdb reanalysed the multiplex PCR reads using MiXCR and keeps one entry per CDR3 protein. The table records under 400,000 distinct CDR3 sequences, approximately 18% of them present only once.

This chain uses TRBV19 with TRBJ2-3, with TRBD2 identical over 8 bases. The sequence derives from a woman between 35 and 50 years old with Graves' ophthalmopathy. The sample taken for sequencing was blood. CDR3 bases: TGTGCCACAGCGGGGGACACAGATACGCAGTATTTT. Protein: CATAGDTDTQYF.